These T cell receptor beta chains were read from a single sample in a study of shared clonotypes between healthy human individuals. Profiled with immunoSEQ multiplex PCR; TCRdb holds only in-frame clones, not every one. The sample consists of about 2.4 million clones, about 92% of them appearing once. Sequencing used naive CD4+ T cells sorted from blood. These receptors all come from a man younger than 30 in good health. The CDR3 runs from the conserved cysteine through the conserved F or W. A D gene is named only where the DNA matches it firmly. Clone size is given for some rows only: seen once, a few or many times, or a class if the clone is expanded.

clone size: -; J gene: TRBJ2-7; D gene: -; V gene: TRBV18; CDR3 protein: CASSPPLPGVQYF; CDR3 DNA: TGTGCCAGCTCACCACCGCTCCCTGGGGTGCAGTACTTC
clone size: few; J gene: TRBJ2-4; D gene: -; V gene: TRBV19; CDR3 protein: CASSMGLWGPRGIQYF; CDR3 DNA: TGTGCCAGTAGTATGGGTCTATGGGGCCCAAGGGGCATTCAGTACTTC
clone size: -; J gene: TRBJ2-5; D gene: -; V gene: TRBV7-9; CDR3 protein: CASSLGLVFETQYF; CDR3 DNA: TGTGCCAGCAGCTTAGGACTAGTTTTCGAGACCCAGTACTTC
clone size: -; J gene: TRBJ2-3; D gene: -; V gene: TRBV29-1; CDR3 protein: CSVETSSTDTQYF; CDR3 DNA: TGCAGCGTTGAGACTAGTTCCACAGATACGCAGTATTTT
clone size: -; J gene: TRBJ2-1; D gene: TRBD2; V gene: TRBV28; CDR3 protein: CASSLAGGISYNEQFF; CDR3 DNA: TGTGCCAGCAGCCTAGCGGGAGGAATCTCCTACAATGAGCAGTTCTTC
clone size: -; J gene: TRBJ1-2; D gene: -; V gene: TRBV28; CDR3 protein: CASSSDGLTNYGYTF; CDR3 DNA: TGTGCCAGCAGTTCCGACGGCCTTACTAACTATGGCTACACCTTC
clone size: once; J gene: TRBJ2-2; D gene: -; V gene: TRBV2; CDR3 protein: CASSVYKNTGELFF; CDR3 DNA: TGTGCCAGCAGTGTTTATAAGAACACCGGGGAGCTGTTTTTT
clone size: -; J gene: TRBJ2-7; D gene: TRBD2; V gene: TRBV6-6; CDR3 protein: CASSSPTSGDYEQYF; CDR3 DNA: TGTGCCAGCAGTTCACCGACTAGCGGGGACTACGAGCAGTACTTC
clone size: -; J gene: TRBJ1-6; D gene: -; V gene: TRBV2; CDR3 protein: CASSQLGYSPLHF; CDR3 DNA: TGTGCCAGCAGCCAGCTAGGGTACTCACCCCTCCACTTT
clone size: -; J gene: TRBJ1-2; D gene: -; V gene: TRBV5-1; CDR3 protein: CASSPTSAGPGGYTF; CDR3 DNA: TGCGCCAGCAGCCCCACCTCCGCGGGGCCCGGTGGCTACACCTTC
clone size: -; J gene: TRBJ1-5; D gene: -; V gene: TRBV6-5; CDR3 protein: CASRIRGGNQPQHF; CDR3 DNA: TGTGCCAGCAGGATCAGGGGTGGCAATCAGCCCCAGCATTTT
clone size: -; J gene: TRBJ2-1; D gene: TRBD2; V gene: TRBV7-2; CDR3 protein: CASSLRDYPVSSYNEQFF; CDR3 DNA: TGTGCCAGCAGTCTCCGGGACTACCCTGTTAGCTCCTACAATGAGCAGTTCTTC
clone size: -; J gene: TRBJ1-4; D gene: -; V gene: TRBV13; CDR3 protein: CASSLVNRDEKLFF; CDR3 DNA: TGTGCCAGCAGCTTAGTGAACAGGGATGAAAAACTGTTTTTT
clone size: -; J gene: TRBJ2-7; D gene: TRBD2; V gene: TRBV18; CDR3 protein: CASSPRGSGSGYEQYF; CDR3 DNA: TGTGCCAGCTCACCACGGGGGTCAGGTAGCGGGTACGAGCAGTACTTC
clone size: -; J gene: TRBJ2-5; D gene: TRBD2; V gene: TRBV5-1; CDR3 protein: CASSLTSGVQETQYF; CDR3 DNA: TGCGCCAGCAGCTTGACTAGCGGGGTCCAAGAGACCCAGTACTTC
clone size: few; J gene: TRBJ1-1; D gene: -; V gene: TRBV10-3; CDR3 protein: CAISASSEAFF; CDR3 DNA: TGTGCCATCAGTGCATCATCTGAAGCTTTCTTT
clone size: -; J gene: TRBJ2-2; D gene: TRBD2; V gene: TRBV4-3; CDR3 protein: CASSPSRRGDPGELFF; CDR3 DNA: TGCGCCAGCAGCCCCTCCCGCCGGGGGGATCCCGGGGAGCTGTTTTTT
clone size: -; J gene: TRBJ2-7; D gene: -; V gene: TRBV5-3; CDR3 protein: CANPLPQRRGYEQYF; CDR3 DNA: TGTGCCAACCCACTACCGCAACGGAGAGGCTACGAGCAGTACTTC
clone size: -; J gene: TRBJ2-5; D gene: TRBD2; V gene: TRBV19; CDR3 protein: CASSIWASGRQETQYF; CDR3 DNA: TGTGCCAGTAGTATCTGGGCTAGCGGGCGCCAAGAGACCCAGTACTTC
clone size: once; J gene: TRBJ1-2; D gene: -; V gene: TRBV19; CDR3 protein: CASNLGGAGDYGYTF; CDR3 DNA: TGTGCCAGTAACCTCGGTGGGGCAGGGGACTATGGCTACACCTTC
clone size: -; J gene: TRBJ2-2; D gene: TRBD1; V gene: TRBV6-5; CDR3 protein: CASSHLQGAGTGELFF; CDR3 DNA: TGTGCCAGCAGTCACTTACAGGGGGCAGGTACCGGGGAGCTGTTTTTT
clone size: -; J gene: TRBJ2-4; D gene: -; V gene: TRBV6-1; CDR3 protein: CASSELGALVIQYF; CDR3 DNA: TGTGCCAGCAGTGAATTAGGGGCCCTAGTAATTCAGTACTTC
clone size: -; J gene: TRBJ1-1; D gene: -; V gene: TRBV29-1; CDR3 protein: CSESLGGNTEAFF; CDR3 DNA: TGCAGCGAGTCCCTTGGGGGGAACACTGAAGCTTTCTTT
clone size: -; J gene: TRBJ2-7; D gene: -; V gene: TRBV19; CDR3 protein: CASSPTNLDYEQYF; CDR3 DNA: TGTGCCAGTAGTCCGACTAATCTAGACTACGAGCAGTACTTC
clone size: -; J gene: TRBJ2-5; D gene: -; V gene: TRBV19; CDR3 protein: CASSILIQETQYF; CDR3 DNA: TGTGCCAGTAGTATCCTGATCCAAGAGACCCAGTACTTC
clone size: -; J gene: TRBJ1-1; D gene: -; V gene: TRBV14; CDR3 protein: CASSEGAANTEAFF; CDR3 DNA: TGTGCCAGCAGTGAAGGGGCAGCGAACACTGAAGCTTTCTTT
clone size: once; J gene: TRBJ2-7; D gene: -; V gene: TRBV9; CDR3 protein: CASSSGRYEQYF; CDR3 DNA: TGTGCCAGCAGCTCCGGACGCTACGAGCAGTACTTC
clone size: once; J gene: TRBJ2-1; D gene: TRBD1; V gene: TRBV2; CDR3 protein: CASSDFTGADKFF; CDR3 DNA: TGTGCCAGCAGTGATTTTACAGGGGCCGATAAGTTCTTC
clone size: -; J gene: TRBJ2-3; D gene: -; V gene: TRBV27; CDR3 protein: CASSPYGRDTSTDTQYF; CDR3 DNA: TGTGCCAGCAGTCCCTACGGCCGGGACACAAGCACAGATACGCAGTATTTT
clone size: -; J gene: TRBJ2-5; D gene: TRBD1; V gene: TRBV10-1; CDR3 protein: CASSPTGNRQETQYF; CDR3 DNA: TGCGCCAGCAGTCCGACAGGGAATCGCCAAGAGACCCAGTACTTC
clone size: -; J gene: TRBJ1-1; D gene: TRBD1; V gene: TRBV12-5; CDR3 protein: CASGFEPKQGGDTEAFF; CDR3 DNA: TGTGCTAGTGGTTTCGAACCTAAACAGGGGGGGGACACTGAAGCTTTCTTT
clone size: -; J gene: TRBJ1-5; D gene: TRBD1; V gene: TRBV7-2; CDR3 protein: CASSMGQGMKQPQHF; CDR3 DNA: TGTGCCAGCAGCATGGGACAGGGGATGAAACAGCCCCAGCATTTT
clone size: once; J gene: TRBJ2-7; D gene: TRBD1; V gene: TRBV5-6; CDR3 protein: CASRLDGTGPYEQYF; CDR3 DNA: TGTGCCAGCAGGCTTGACGGGACAGGGCCCTACGAGCAGTACTTC
clone size: -; J gene: TRBJ1-5; D gene: -; V gene: TRBV9; CDR3 protein: CASSVNPQAGQPQHF; CDR3 DNA: TGTGCCAGCAGCGTAAACCCCCAAGCAGGCCAGCCCCAGCATTTT
clone size: -; J gene: TRBJ2-7; D gene: TRBD1; V gene: TRBV27; CDR3 protein: CASSFSRTGDEQYF; CDR3 DNA: TGTGCCAGCAGTTTCTCCAGGACAGGGGATGAGCAGTACTTC
clone size: few; J gene: TRBJ1-1; D gene: -; V gene: TRBV19; CDR3 protein: CASSIGSSSPTEAFF; CDR3 DNA: TGTGCCAGTAGTATAGGGAGCAGTAGTCCCACTGAAGCTTTCTTT
clone size: -; J gene: TRBJ1-1; D gene: -; V gene: TRBV2; CDR3 protein: CASGGRGMGAEAFF; CDR3 DNA: TGTGCCAGCGGAGGGCGGGGGATGGGCGCTGAAGCTTTCTTT